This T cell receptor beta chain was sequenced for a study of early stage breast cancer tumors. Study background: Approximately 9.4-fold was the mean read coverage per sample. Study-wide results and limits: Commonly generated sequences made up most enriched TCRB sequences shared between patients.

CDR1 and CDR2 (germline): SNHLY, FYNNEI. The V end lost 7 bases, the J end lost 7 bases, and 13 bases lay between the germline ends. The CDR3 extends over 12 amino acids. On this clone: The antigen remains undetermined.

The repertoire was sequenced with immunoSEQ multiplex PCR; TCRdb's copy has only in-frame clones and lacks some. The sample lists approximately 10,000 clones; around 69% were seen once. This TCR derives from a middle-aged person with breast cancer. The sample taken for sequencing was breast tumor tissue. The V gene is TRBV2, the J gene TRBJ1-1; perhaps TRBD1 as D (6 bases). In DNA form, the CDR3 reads TGTGCCAGCACCACGGACAGCTATGAAGCTTTCTTT. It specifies CASTTDSYEAFF.